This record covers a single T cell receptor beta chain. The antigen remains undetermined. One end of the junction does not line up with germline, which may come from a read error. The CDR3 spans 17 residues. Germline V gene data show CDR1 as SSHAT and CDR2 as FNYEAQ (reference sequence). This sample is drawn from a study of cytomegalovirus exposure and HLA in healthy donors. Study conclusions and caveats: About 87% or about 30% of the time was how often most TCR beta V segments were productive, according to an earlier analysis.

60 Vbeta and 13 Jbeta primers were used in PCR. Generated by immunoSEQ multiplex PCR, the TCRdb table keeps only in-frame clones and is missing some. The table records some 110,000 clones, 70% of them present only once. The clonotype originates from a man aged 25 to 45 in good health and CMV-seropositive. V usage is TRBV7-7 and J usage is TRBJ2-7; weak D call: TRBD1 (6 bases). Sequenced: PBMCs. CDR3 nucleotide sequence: TGTGCTAGCAGCTTTCTCCCCACAGGGTTTGGTCTTCGGGAGCAGTACTTC. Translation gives CASSFLPTGFGLREQYF.